This T cell receptor beta chain originates from a study of shared clonotypes between healthy human individuals. Study-wide context: Per donor, CD8 memory used one plate, CD8 naive used two, CD4 memory used three and CD4 naive used three.

Per germline, CDR1 LNHNV and CDR2 YYDKDF (reference sequence). The CDR3 covers 12 residues. V lost 3 bases, J lost 4 bases, and 6 bases lay in between. Replicate PCRs for sorted subsets used about 200 ng DNA; this equaled 25,000 to 35,000 T cell genomes. Repertoires were generated with immunoSEQ multiplex PCR, while TCRdb's copy carries only in-frame clones and drops some. The sample has some 2 million clones; roughly 94% are singletons. Terminally differentiated effector memory CD45RA+ cells were excluded from the naive CD8 cells, which were CD45RO-negative and positively selected for CCR7. With regard to this clone: Its antigen remains unknown.

Broader study findings: Estimated richness was generally greater in naive than memory subsets. Relative to their counterparts shared across all four donors, non-shared clonotypes exhibited diminished generation probabilities.

Specimen: naive CD8+ T cells sorted from blood. The chain couples TRBV15 to TRBJ1-2, with D unclear. The sequence derives from a man younger than 35 in good health. The CDR3 DNA reads TGTGCCACCAGCAGGGACGGCTATGGCTACACCTTC. Its protein product is CATSRDGYGYTF.